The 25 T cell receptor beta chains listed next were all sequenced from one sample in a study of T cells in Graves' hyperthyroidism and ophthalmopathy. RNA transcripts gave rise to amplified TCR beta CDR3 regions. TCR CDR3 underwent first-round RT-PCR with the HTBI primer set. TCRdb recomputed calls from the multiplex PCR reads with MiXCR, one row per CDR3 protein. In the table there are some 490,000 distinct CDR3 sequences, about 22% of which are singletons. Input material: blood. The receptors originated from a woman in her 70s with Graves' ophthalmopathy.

CDR3 DNA: TGTGCCAGCACTTTCACAGCGGGAAACACCATATATTTT. It codes for CASTFTAGNTIYF. The chain is built from TRBV12-3 or TRBV12-4 and TRBJ1-3, with no clear D. Between the trimmed V and J ends, which lost 7 bases and 4 bases, there was a span of 11 bases. CDR3 length equals 13 residues.

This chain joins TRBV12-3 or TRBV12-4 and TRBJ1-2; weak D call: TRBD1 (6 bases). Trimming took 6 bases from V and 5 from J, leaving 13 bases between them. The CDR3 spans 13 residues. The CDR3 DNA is TGTGCCAGCAGCCAAGTTCAGGGGTATGGCTACACCTTC. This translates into CASSQVQGYGYTF.

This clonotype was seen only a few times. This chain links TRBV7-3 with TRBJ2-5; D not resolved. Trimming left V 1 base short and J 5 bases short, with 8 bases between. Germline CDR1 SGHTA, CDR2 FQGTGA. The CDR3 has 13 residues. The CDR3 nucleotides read TGTGCCAGCAGCTTAAATTTCGGCGAGACCCAGTACTTC. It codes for CASSLNFGETQYF.

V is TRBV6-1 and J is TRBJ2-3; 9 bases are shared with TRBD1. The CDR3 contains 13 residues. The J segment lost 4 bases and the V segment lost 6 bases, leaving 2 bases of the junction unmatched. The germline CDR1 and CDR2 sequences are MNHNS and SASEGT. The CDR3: CASRQGAPDTQYF. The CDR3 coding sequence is TGTGCCAGCAGACAGGGGGCCCCAGATACGCAGTATTTT.

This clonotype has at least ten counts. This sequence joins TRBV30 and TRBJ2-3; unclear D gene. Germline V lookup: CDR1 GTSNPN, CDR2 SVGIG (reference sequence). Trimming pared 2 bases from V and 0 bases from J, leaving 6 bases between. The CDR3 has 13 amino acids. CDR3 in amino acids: CAWSIYSTDTQYF. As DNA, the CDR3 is TGTGCCTGGAGTATTTACAGCACAGATACGCAGTATTTT.

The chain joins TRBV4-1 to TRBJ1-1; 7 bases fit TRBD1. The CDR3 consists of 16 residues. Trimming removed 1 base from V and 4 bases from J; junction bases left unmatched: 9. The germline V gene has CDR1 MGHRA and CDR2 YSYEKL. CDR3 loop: CASSQGEGALGTEAFF. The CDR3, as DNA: TGCGCCAGCAGCCAAGGAGAGGGGGCATTGGGCACTGAAGCTTTCTTT.

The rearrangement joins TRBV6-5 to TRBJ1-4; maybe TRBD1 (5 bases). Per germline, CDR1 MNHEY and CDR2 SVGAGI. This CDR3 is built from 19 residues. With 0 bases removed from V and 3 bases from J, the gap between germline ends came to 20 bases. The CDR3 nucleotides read TGTGCCAGCAGTTACTCGGGCAGTATGGGGGTAATTGCTAATGAAAAACTGTTTTTT. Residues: CASSYSGSMGVIANEKLFF.

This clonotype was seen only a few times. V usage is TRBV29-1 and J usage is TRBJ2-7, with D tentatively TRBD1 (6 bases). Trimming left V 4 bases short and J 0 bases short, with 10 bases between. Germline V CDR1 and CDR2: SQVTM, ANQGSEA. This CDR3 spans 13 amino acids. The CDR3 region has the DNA TGCAGCGTTGGACCCAGGGGCTCCTACGAGCAGTACTTC. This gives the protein CSVGPRGSYEQYF.

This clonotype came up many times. CDR3 DNA sequence: TGTGCCATCAGGGGGTTAGACAATGAGCAGTTCTTC. As protein: CAIRGLDNEQFF. The J gene is TRBJ2-1, the V gene TRBV10-3; no clear D gene. The CDR3 contains 12 residues. The germline V gene has CDR1 ENHRY and CDR2 SYGVKD. V lost 6 bases, J lost 5 bases, and 8 bases lay in between.

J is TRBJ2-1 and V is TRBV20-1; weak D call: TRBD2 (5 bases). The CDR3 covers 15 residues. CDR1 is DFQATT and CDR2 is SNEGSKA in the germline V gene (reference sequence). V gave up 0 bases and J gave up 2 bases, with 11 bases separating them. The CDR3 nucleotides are TGCAGTGCTAGAGATCTAGCAGCTGCCTACAATGAGCAGTTCTTC. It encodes CSARDLAAAYNEQFF.

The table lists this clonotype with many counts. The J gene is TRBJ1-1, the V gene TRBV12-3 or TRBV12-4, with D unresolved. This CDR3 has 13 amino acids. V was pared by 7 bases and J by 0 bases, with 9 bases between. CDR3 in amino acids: CASKINMNTEAFF. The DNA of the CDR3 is TGTGCCAGCAAGATTAACATGAACACTGAAGCTTTCTTT.

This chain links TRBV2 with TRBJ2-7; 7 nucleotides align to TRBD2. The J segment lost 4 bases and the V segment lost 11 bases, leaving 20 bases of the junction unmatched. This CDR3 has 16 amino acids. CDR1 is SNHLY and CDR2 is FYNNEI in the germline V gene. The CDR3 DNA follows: TGTGCCGGCAATAGCCAGCGGGACCCTCTCGGTTACGAGCAGTACTTC. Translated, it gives CAGNSQRDPLGYEQYF.

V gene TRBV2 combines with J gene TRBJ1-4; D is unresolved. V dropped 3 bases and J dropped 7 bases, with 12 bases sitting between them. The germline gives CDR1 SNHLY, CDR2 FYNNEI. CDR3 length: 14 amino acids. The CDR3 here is CASSDNRGGEKLFF. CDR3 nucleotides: TGTGCCAGCAGTGATAACCGAGGAGGTGAAAAACTGTTTTTT.

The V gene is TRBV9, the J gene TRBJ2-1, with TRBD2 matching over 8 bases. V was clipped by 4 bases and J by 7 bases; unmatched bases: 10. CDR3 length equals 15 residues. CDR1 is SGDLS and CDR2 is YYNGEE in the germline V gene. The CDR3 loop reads CASSTQSGSGNEQFF. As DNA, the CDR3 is TGTGCCAGCAGCACCCAAAGCGGGAGCGGTAATGAGCAGTTCTTC.

The chain's CDR3 is CASSLASYKGSDYTF. For the CDR3, the DNA is TGCGCCAGCAGCTTGGCCTCGTATAAGGGGTCGGACTACACCTTC. The rearrangement joins TRBV5-1 to TRBJ1-2; tentative D call: TRBD1 (5 bases). This CDR3 contains 15 residues. Between the trimmed V and J ends, which lost 0 bases and 10 bases, there was a span of 19 bases. The V gene's germline CDR1 is SGHRS and CDR2 YFSETQ.

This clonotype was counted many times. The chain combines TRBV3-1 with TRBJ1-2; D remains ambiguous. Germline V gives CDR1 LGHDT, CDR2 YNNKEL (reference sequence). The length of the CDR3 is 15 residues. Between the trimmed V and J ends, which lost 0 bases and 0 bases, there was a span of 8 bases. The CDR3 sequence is CASSQEIRTNYGYTF. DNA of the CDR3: TGTGCCAGCAGCCAAGAAATACGAACTAACTATGGCTACACCTTC.

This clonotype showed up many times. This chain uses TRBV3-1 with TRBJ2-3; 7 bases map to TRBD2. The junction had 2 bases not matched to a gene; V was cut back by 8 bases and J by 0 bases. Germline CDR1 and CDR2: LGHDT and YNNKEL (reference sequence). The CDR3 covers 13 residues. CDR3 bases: TGTGCCAGCCGGACTAGAAGCACAGATACGCAGTATTTT. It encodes CASRTRSTDTQYF.

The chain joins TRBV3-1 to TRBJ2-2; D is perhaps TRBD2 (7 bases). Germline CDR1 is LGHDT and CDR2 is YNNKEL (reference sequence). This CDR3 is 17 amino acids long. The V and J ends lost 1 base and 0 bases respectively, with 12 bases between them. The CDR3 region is CASSQVGGGANTGELFF. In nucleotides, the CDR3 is TGTGCCAGCAGCCAAGTGGGCGGGGGCGCGAACACCGGGGAGCTGTTTTTT.

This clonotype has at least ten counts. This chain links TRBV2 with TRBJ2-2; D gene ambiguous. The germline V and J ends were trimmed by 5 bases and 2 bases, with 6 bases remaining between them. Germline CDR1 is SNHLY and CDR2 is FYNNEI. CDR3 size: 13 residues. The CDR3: CASSRINTGELFF. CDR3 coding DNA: TGTGCCAGCAGTAGGATAAACACCGGGGAGCTGTTTTTT.

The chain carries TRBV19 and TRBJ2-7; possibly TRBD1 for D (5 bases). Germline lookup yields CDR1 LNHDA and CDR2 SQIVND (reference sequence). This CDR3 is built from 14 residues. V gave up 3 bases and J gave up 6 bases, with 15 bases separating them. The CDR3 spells CASSIGATSVEQYF. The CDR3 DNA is TGTGCCAGTAGTATTGGGGCAACAAGCGTCGAGCAGTACTTC.

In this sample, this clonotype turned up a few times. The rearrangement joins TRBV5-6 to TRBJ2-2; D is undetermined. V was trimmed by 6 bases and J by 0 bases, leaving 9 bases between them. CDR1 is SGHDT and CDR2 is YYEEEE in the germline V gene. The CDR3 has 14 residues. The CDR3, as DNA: TGTGCCAGCACATGGTCACCGAACACCGGGGAGCTGTTTTTT. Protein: CASTWSPNTGELFF.

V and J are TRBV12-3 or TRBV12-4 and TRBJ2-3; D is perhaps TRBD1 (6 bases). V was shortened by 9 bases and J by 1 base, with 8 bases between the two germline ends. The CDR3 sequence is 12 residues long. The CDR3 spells CASNRGTDTQYF. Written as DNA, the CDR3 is TGTGCCAGTAACAGGGGCACAGATACGCAGTATTTT.

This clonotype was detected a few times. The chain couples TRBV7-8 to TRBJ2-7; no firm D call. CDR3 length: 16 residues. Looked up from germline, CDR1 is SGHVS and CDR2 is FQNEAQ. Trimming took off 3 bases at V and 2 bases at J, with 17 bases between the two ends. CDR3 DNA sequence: TGTGCCAGCAGCTTTCACCCTTCTCGCGGCACCTACGAGCAGTACTTC. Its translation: CASSFHPSRGTYEQYF.

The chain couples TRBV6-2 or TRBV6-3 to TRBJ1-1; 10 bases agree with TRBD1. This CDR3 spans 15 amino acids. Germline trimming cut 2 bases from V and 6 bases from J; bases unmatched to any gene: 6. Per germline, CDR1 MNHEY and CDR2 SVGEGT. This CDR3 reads CASSYPGQGRSEAFF. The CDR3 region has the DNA TGTGCCAGCAGTTACCCGGGACAGGGGAGGTCTGAAGCTTTCTTT.

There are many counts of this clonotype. The CDR3 DNA sequence: TGTGCCAGCAGTTCTCATTCGGGGTTCCAGGACATTCAGTACTTC. Its protein product is CASSSHSGFQDIQYF. The J gene is TRBJ2-4, the V gene TRBV27, with a tentative D call TRBD2 (5 bases). CDR3 length: 15 amino acids. Germline lookup yields CDR1 MNHEY and CDR2 SMNVEV (reference sequence). V dropped 4 bases and J dropped 8 bases, with 18 bases sitting between them.